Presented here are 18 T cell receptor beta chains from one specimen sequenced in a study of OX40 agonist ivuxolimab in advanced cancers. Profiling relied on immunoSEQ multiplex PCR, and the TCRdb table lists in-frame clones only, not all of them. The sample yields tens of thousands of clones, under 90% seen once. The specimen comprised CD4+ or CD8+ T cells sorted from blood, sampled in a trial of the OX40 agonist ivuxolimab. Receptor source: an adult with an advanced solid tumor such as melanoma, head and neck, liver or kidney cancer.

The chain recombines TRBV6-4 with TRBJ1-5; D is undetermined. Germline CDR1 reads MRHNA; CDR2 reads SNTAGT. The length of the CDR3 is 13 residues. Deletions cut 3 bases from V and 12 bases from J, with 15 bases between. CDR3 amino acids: CASSEERLSLQHF. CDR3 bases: TGTGCCAGCAGTGAGGAACGCCTTTCGCTCCAGCATTTT.

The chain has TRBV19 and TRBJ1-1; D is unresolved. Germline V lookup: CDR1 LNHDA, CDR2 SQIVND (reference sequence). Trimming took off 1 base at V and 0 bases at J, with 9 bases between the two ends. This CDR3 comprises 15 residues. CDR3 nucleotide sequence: TGTGCCAGTAGTATAGGTGACACCATGAACACTGAAGCTTTCTTT. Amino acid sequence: CASSIGDTMNTEAFF.

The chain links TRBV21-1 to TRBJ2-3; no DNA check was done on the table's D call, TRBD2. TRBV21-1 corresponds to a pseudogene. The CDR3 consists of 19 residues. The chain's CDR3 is CASSSPLCGGAYGTDTQYF. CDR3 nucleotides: TGTGCCAGCAGCAGCCCCCTTTGCGGGGGGGCCTACGGCACAGATACGCAGTATTTT.

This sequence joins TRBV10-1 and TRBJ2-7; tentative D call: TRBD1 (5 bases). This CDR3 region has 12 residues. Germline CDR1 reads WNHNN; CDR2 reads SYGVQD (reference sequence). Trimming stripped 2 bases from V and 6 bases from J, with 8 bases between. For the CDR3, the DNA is TGCGCCAGCAGTGAGGGACACATCGAGCAGTACTTC. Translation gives CASSEGHIEQYF.

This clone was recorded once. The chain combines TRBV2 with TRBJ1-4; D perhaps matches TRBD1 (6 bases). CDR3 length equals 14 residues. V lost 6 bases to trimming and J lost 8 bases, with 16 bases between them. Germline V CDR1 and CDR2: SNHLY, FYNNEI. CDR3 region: CASSFTGLGEKLFF. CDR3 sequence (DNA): TGTGCCAGCAGCTTTACAGGGTTGGGGGAAAAACTGTTTTTT.

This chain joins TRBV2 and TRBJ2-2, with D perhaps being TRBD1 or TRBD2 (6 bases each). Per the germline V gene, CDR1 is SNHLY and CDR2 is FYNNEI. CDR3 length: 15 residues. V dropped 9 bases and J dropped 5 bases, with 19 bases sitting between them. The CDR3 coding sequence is TGTGCCAGTTCATGGAGGGGGATAATTACCGGGGAGCTGTTTTTT. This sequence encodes CASSWRGIITGELFF.

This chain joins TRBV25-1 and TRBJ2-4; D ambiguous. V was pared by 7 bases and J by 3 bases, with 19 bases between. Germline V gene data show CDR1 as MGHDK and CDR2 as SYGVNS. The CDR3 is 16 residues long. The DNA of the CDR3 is TGTGCCAGCACTCCTACCTCCGGGTCTGGCAAAAACATTCAGTACTTC. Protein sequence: CASTPTSGSGKNIQYF. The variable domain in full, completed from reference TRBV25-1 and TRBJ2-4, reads EADIYQTPRYLVIGTGKKITLECSQTMGHDKMYWYQQDPGMELHLIHYSYGVNSTEKGDLSSESTVSRIRTEHFPLTLESARPSHTSQYLCASTPTSGSGKNIQYFGAGTRLSVL.

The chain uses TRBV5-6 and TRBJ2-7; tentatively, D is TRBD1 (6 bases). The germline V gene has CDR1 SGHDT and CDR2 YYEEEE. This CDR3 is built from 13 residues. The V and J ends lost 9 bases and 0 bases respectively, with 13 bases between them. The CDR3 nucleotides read TGTGCCACTCTGAAACAGGGCTCCTACGAGCAGTACTTC. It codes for CATLKQGSYEQYF.

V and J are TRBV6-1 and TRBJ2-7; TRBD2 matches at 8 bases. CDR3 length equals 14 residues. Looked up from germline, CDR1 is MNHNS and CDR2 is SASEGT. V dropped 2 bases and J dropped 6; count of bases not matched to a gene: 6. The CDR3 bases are TGTGCCAGCAGTGAACAGCGGGGGACCGGCGAGCAGTACTTC. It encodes CASSEQRGTGEQYF.

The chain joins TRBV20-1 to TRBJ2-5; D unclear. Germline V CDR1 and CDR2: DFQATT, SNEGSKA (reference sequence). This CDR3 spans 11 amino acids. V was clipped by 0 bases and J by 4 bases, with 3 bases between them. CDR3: CSARDLETQYF. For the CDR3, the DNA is TGCAGTGCTAGAGATTTAGAGACCCAGTACTTC.

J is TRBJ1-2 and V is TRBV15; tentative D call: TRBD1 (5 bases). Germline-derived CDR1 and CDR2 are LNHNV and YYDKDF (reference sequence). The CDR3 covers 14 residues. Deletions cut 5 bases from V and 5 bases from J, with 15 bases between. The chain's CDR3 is CATSPQGRNYGYTF. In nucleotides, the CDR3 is TGTGCCACCAGCCCCCAGGGCCGAAATTATGGCTACACCTTC.

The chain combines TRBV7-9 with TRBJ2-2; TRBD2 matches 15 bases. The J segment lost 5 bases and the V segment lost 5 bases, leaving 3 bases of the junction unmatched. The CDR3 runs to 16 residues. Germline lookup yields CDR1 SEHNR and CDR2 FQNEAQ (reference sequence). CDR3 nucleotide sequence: TGTGCCAGCAGCACGGGACTAGCGGGGGGAACCGGGGAGCTGTTTTTT. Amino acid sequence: CASSTGLAGGTGELFF.

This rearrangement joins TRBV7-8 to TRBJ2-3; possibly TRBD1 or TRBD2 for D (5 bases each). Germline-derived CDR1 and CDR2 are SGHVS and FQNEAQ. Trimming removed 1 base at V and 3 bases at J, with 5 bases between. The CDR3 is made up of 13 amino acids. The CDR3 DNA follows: TGTGCCAGCAGCTTAGGGGGGACAGATACGCAGTATTTT. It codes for CASSLGGTDTQYF.

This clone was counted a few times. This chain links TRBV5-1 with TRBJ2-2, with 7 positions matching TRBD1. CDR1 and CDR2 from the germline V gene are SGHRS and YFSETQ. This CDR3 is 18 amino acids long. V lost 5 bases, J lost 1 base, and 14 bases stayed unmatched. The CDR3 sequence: CASSLVMWAGGNTGELFF. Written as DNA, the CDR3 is TGCGCCAGCAGTCTCGTCATGTGGGCAGGGGGGAACACCGGGGAGCTGTTTTTT.

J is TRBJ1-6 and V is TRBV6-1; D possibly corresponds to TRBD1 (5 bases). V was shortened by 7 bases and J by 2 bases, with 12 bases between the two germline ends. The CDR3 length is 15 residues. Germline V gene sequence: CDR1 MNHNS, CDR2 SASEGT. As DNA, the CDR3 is TGTGCCAGCAACCGGGGGGGGGCCTATAATTCACCCCTCCACTTT. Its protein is CASNRGGAYNSPLHF.

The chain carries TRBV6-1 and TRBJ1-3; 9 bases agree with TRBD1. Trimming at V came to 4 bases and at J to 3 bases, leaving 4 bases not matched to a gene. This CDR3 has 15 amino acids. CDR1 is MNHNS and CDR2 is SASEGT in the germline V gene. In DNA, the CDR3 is TGTGCCAGCAGTGTACAGGGGGCGAATGGAAACACCATATATTTT. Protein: CASSVQGANGNTIYF.

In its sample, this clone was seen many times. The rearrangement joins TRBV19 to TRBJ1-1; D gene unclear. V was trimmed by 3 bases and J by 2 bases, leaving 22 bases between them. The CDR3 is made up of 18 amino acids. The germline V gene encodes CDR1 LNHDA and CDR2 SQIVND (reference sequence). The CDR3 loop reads CASSMGRRTQLRNTEAFF. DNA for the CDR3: TGTGCCAGTAGTATGGGCCGGAGAACCCAACTAAGAAACACTGAAGCTTTCTTT.

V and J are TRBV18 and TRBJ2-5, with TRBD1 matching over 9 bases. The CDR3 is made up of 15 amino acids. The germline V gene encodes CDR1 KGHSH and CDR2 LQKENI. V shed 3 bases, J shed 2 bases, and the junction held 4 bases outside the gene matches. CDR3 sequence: CASSPPTGGQETQYF. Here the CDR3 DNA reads TGTGCCAGCTCACCCCCGACAGGGGGACAAGAGACCCAGTACTTC.